These 21 T cell receptor beta chains were all obtained from the same sample, sequenced in a study of tumor-infiltrating lymphocytes in primary liver carcinoma. Constant-region priming of approximately 500 ng total RNA yielded TCR beta cDNA. TCR beta libraries came from three nested multiplex PCR rounds using slightly modified ARM-PCR. Two initial PCR rounds of about 11 cycles each paired TRBV1-TRBV30 forward primers with a C-beta reverse primer. TCRdb called the multiplex PCR reads again in MiXCR, with one record for every CDR3 protein. The sample yields around 120,000 distinct CDR3 sequences, about two thirds seen once. Joint extraction of RNA and DNA used roughly 19-31 mg of bulk tissue that was unsorted. Input material: tumor-adjacent normal liver tissue. The source of these receptors is a woman aged 60-75 years with primary liver carcinoma and hepatitis B virus infection.

In regard to this clonotype: This sequence may be a read error, since a much larger clone differs from it by one base. V gene TRBV6-5 combines with J gene TRBJ2-2; D might be TRBD2 (6 bases). Per the germline V gene, CDR1 is MNHEY and CDR2 is SVGAGI. There are 17 residues in the CDR3. CDR3 nucleotides: TGTGCCAGCAGTTACTCGGGTTTGGGGGGTGGCACCTGGGAGCTGTTTTTT. This sequence encodes CASSYSGLGGGTWELFF.

At least ten counts were recorded for this clonotype. The V gene is TRBV10-2, the J gene TRBJ2-5; 7 bases are shared with TRBD1. Per germline, CDR1 WSHSY and CDR2 SAAADI. The CDR3 has 14 residues. Losses at the gene ends were 6 bases for V and 1 base for J; bases not matched to a gene: 5. CDR3: CASRGRQGQETQYF. The CDR3 bases are TGCGCCAGCAGGGGAAGACAGGGCCAAGAGACCCAGTACTTC.

Turning to this clonotype: One base away lies a much larger clone, so this may be a sequencing read error. The rearrangement joins TRBV5-4 to TRBJ2-7; no reliable D call. With 2 bases removed from V and 3 bases from J, the gap between germline ends came to 15 bases. Germline V CDR1 and CDR2: SGHNT, YYREEE (reference sequence). The CDR3 has 15 residues. CDR3 sequence (DNA): TGTGCCAGCAGCTTCTCTATCGGCATGGGCTACGAGCAGTACTTC. Translation: CASSFSIGMGYEQYF. The variable domain in full, with the rest retrieved from reference TRBV5-4 and TRBJ2-7, is ETGVTQSPTHLIKTRGQQVTLRCSSQSGHNTVSWYQQALGQGPQFIFQYYREEENGRGNFPPRFSGLQFPNYSSELNVNALELDDSALYLCASSFSIGMGYEQYFGPGTRLTVT.

Regarding this clonotype: As the CDR3 is not closed by the conserved phenylalanine or tryptophan, this likely results from a read error. It is unclear where the CDR3 begins or ends on the DNA, so no DNA is shown, and the CDR3 is as TCRdb lists it. CDR3 in amino acids: CASNPSPRDGTEYS. The chain joins TRBV6-5 to TRBJ2-3; the table gives TRBD2 as D, unverified against the DNA. The CDR3 adds up to 14 amino acids, both ends counted. Germline CDR1 MNHEY, CDR2 SVGAGI.

The sample holds one count of this clonotype. This CDR3 is missing its conserved last phenylalanine or tryptophan, likely due to a read error. The DNA is omitted, as the CDR3 cannot be located on it reliably, and the CDR3 follows TCRdb's listing. The chain employs TRBV6-1 and TRBJ2-7; TRBD2 is the table's D call and was not checked against the DNA. The CDR3 has 16 amino acids, counting both end residues. Germline lookup yields CDR1 MNHNS and CDR2 SASEGT. CDR3 residues: CASTPGRGLDSYEQHY.

Note on this clonotype: A clone one base away is much larger, so this may be a read error. The chain links TRBV4-3 to TRBJ1-2; no clear D. V lost 5 bases, J lost 4 bases, and 14 bases lay in between. Germline lookup yields CDR1 LGHNA and CDR2 YSLEER. This CDR3 spans 14 amino acids. CDR3 region: CASSSELEIYGYTF. The CDR3 nucleotides read TGCGCCAGCAGCTCTGAGTTGGAGATCTATGGCTACACCTTC.

The chain employs TRBV12-3 or TRBV12-4 and TRBJ2-2; unclear D gene. Trimming stripped 6 bases from V and 1 base from J, with 9 bases between. CDR3 length equals 14 residues. CDR3 nucleotide sequence: TGTGCCAGCAGATGGTGGAAGAACACCGGGGAGCTGTTTTTT. The encoded protein is CASRWWKNTGELFF.

This clonotype has a count of ten or more. This rearrangement joins TRBV28 to TRBJ1-1; D possibly corresponds to TRBD1 (6 bases). CDR3 length equals 15 residues. Per the germline V gene, CDR1 is MDHEN and CDR2 is SYDVKM. V was cut by 6 bases and J by 1 base, with 15 bases left in between. The CDR3 region is CASRHRVVSNTEAFF. Here the CDR3 DNA reads TGTGCCAGCAGGCACAGGGTAGTATCGAACACTGAAGCTTTCTTT. The full variable domain, rest sourced from reference TRBV28 and TRBJ1-1, is DVKVTQSSRYLVKRTGEKVFLECVQDMDHENMFWYRQDPGLGLRLIYFSYDVKMKEKGDIPEGYSVSREKKERFSLILESASTNQTSMYLCASRHRVVSNTEAFFGQGTRLTVV.

In regard to this clonotype: A junction end diverges from the germline sequence, so it may reflect a read error. The chain is built from TRBV7-9 and TRBJ2-1; D is possibly TRBD2 (6 bases). This CDR3 spans 16 amino acids. CDR1 and CDR2 (germline): SEHNR, FQNEAQ (reference sequence). CDR3 amino acids: CASILAGTPGFDEQFF. The CDR3 DNA is TGTGCCAGCATCTTAGCCGGGACTCCGGGCTTTGATGAGCAGTTCTTC.

This chain links TRBV11-2 with TRBJ2-1; 13 bases align to TRBD2. Per germline, CDR1 SGHAT and CDR2 FQNNGV. CDR3 length: 13 residues. CDR3 nucleotide sequence: TGTACCAACAGCTCGGGACTAGCGGGATGGTCGTTCTTC. It encodes CTNSSGLAGWSFF.

To note about this clonotype: A read error is likely, as this CDR3 ends without the conserved phenylalanine or tryptophan. The DNA is omitted, as the CDR3 cannot be located on it reliably, and the CDR3 follows TCRdb's listing. CDR3 amino acids: CASNSTRTGYNSPFHS. The chain employs TRBV11-2 and TRBJ1-6; the table assigns TRBD1, which was not confirmed against the DNA. The CDR3 is made up of 16 amino acids, end residues included. The germline V gene encodes CDR1 SGHAT and CDR2 FQNNGV.

There are a few counts of this clonotype. This may stem from a read error, because a much larger clone lies one nucleotide away. The genes are TRBV12-3 or TRBV12-4 and TRBJ2-1; perhaps TRBD2 as D (6 bases). The CDR3 length is 12 residues. Trimming shortened V by 6 bases and J by 7 bases, and 10 bases separated the two germline ends. CDR3 coding DNA: TGTGCCAGCAGAAGGGACTGGAATGAGCAGTTCTTC. This encodes CASRRDWNEQFF.

This clonotype was seen ten or more times. This rearrangement joins TRBV12-3 or TRBV12-4 to TRBJ2-1; weak D call: TRBD2 (5 bases). V dropped 6 bases and J dropped 0 bases, with 9 bases sitting between them. This CDR3 is 14 amino acids long. The CDR3 is CASRSGTSYNEQFF. Here the CDR3 DNA reads TGTGCCAGCAGAAGCGGAACCTCCTACAATGAGCAGTTCTTC.

This chain joins TRBV11-2 and TRBJ2-7; 10 bases match TRBD2. Trimming cost V 4 bases and J 7 bases; bases outside gene matches: 16. CDR3 size: 17 residues. Germline CDR1 and CDR2: SGHAT and FQNNGV. The DNA for the CDR3 is TGTGCCAGCAGCTACAACATGCCGGGACTAGCGAGCGGGGAGCAGTACTTC. It yields the protein CASSYNMPGLASGEQYF.

Comment on this clonotype: Being one base from a much bigger clone, this may be a read error. The CDR3 loop reads CAWKASGSSSVLFF. CDR3 DNA sequence: TGTGCCTGGAAAGCTAGCGGGAGTTCGTCGGTCCTGTTCTTC. The chain recombines TRBV30 with TRBJ2-1; 10 positions match TRBD2. The length of the CDR3 is 14 residues. Germline V gene lookup returns CDR1 GTSNPN and CDR2 SVGIG (reference sequence). The junction had 15 bases not matched to a gene; V was cut back by 4 bases and J by 15 bases. Full variable domain (missing parts from reference TRBV30 and TRBJ2-1): SQTIHQWPATLVQPVGSPLSLECTVEGTSNPNLYWYRQAAGRGLQLLFYSVGIGQISSEVPQNLSASRPQDRQFILSSKKLLLSDSGFYLCAWKASGSSSVLFFGPGTRLTVL.

Worth noting for this clonotype: The limits of the CDR3 on the DNA are not certain, so only TCRdb's listed CDR3 is given. V is TRBV6-5 and J is TRBJ2-7; whether TRBD1, the table's D call, matches the DNA was not checked. Germline V lookup: CDR1 MNHEY, CDR2 SVGAGI. The length of the CDR3 is 15 amino acids, counting both ends. CDR3 region: CASSYSVPAPCEQYF.

On this clonotype itself: One base away lies a much larger clone, so this may be a sequencing read error. The chain combines TRBV21-1 with TRBJ2-5; TRBD1, the table's D call, was not compared with the DNA. TRBV21-1 is designated a pseudogene. The CDR3 contains 15 residues. In DNA form, the CDR3 reads TGTGCCAGCATCCGAATATTCGGACAGAAAGAGACCCAGTACTTC. This codes for CASIRIFGQKETQYF.

This clonotype appeared a single time. Sequence at one end of the junction differs from germline and may be a read error. The chain recombines TRBV4-2 with TRBJ1-5; D not resolved. The CDR3 has 16 amino acids. Per germline, CDR1 LGHNA and CDR2 YNFKEQ. The CDR3 DNA sequence: TGTGCCAGCATCCAAGATGCCCCTGGAAGTAATCAGCCCCAGCATTTT. It is translated as CASIQDAPGSNQPQHF.

Comment on this clonotype: Its ends do not fully match the called genes, so a read error is possible. The chain has TRBV12-3 or TRBV12-4 and TRBJ1-2; no reliable D call. This CDR3 is built from 13 residues. DNA of the CDR3: TGTGCCAGCAATTTAGGCTGTACCTATGGCTACACCTTC. It encodes CASNLGCTYGYTF.

This clonotype has more than one count but fewer than ten. V is TRBV2 and J is TRBJ1-5; 8 bases map to TRBD1. Germline V gene sequence: CDR1 SNHLY, CDR2 FYNNEI. J lost 0 bases, V lost 7 bases, and 8 bases had no gene match. The CDR3 is 16 residues long. This chain's CDR3 is CASKVRGLDSNQPQHF. Here the CDR3 DNA reads TGTGCCAGCAAGGTCAGGGGGCTGGATAGCAATCAGCCCCAGCATTTT. The whole variable domain, filled in from reference TRBV2 and TRBJ1-5, reads EPEVTQTPSHQVTQMGQEVILRCVPISNHLYFYWYRQILGQKVEFLVSFYNNEISEKSEIFDDQFSVERPDGSNFTLKIRSTKLEDSAMYFCASKVRGLDSNQPQHFGDGTRLSIL.

As regards this clonotype: The junction differs from germline at one of its ends, possibly a read error. The chain links TRBV12-3 or TRBV12-4 to TRBJ2-1; TRBD2 agrees at 13 bases. The CDR3 contains 17 residues. The CDR3 coding sequence is TGTGACAGCAGGCCCCGGGGGACTAGCGGGACTAACAATGTGCAGTTCTTC. Protein sequence: CDSRPRGTSGTNNVQFF.